This T cell receptor (beta chain) was profiled in a study of T cell repertoires in cytomegalovirus infection. As for the study in general: Indications came from public TCR beta signatures; they pointed to CMV infection and to a matching HLA type. Whole-study results and caveats: HLA-C-restricted, CMV-specific TCR beta clonotypes were dominant ex vivo.

Each CDR3 protein gets one entry after TCRdb re-called the reads with MiXCR. The sample holds hundreds of thousands of distinct CDR3 sequences, about 11% seen once. At least ten counts were recorded for this clonotype. What it recognizes is unknown. Germline assignment: CDR1 MDHEN and CDR2 SYDVKM. V was shortened by 7 bases and J by 3 bases, with 15 bases between the two germline ends. CDR3 length: 14 amino acids. This rearrangement joins TRBV28 to TRBJ1-1; D is unclear. Sequencing input: PBMCs. This receptor was identified in a human donor in good health (CMV status not recorded). Some clones in this sample may be carry-over from other donors' samples. The CDR3 bases are TGTGCCAGCACCTTATTACGAGCGGACACTGAAGCTTTCTTT. Its protein product is CASTLLRADTEAFF. Full variable domain (outside the CDR3, taken from reference TRBV28 and TRBJ1-1): DVKVTQSSRYLVKRTGEKVFLECVQDMDHENMFWYRQDPGLGLRLIYFSYDVKMKEKGDIPEGYSVSREKKERFSLILESASTNQTSMYLCASTLLRADTEAFFGQGTRLTVV.